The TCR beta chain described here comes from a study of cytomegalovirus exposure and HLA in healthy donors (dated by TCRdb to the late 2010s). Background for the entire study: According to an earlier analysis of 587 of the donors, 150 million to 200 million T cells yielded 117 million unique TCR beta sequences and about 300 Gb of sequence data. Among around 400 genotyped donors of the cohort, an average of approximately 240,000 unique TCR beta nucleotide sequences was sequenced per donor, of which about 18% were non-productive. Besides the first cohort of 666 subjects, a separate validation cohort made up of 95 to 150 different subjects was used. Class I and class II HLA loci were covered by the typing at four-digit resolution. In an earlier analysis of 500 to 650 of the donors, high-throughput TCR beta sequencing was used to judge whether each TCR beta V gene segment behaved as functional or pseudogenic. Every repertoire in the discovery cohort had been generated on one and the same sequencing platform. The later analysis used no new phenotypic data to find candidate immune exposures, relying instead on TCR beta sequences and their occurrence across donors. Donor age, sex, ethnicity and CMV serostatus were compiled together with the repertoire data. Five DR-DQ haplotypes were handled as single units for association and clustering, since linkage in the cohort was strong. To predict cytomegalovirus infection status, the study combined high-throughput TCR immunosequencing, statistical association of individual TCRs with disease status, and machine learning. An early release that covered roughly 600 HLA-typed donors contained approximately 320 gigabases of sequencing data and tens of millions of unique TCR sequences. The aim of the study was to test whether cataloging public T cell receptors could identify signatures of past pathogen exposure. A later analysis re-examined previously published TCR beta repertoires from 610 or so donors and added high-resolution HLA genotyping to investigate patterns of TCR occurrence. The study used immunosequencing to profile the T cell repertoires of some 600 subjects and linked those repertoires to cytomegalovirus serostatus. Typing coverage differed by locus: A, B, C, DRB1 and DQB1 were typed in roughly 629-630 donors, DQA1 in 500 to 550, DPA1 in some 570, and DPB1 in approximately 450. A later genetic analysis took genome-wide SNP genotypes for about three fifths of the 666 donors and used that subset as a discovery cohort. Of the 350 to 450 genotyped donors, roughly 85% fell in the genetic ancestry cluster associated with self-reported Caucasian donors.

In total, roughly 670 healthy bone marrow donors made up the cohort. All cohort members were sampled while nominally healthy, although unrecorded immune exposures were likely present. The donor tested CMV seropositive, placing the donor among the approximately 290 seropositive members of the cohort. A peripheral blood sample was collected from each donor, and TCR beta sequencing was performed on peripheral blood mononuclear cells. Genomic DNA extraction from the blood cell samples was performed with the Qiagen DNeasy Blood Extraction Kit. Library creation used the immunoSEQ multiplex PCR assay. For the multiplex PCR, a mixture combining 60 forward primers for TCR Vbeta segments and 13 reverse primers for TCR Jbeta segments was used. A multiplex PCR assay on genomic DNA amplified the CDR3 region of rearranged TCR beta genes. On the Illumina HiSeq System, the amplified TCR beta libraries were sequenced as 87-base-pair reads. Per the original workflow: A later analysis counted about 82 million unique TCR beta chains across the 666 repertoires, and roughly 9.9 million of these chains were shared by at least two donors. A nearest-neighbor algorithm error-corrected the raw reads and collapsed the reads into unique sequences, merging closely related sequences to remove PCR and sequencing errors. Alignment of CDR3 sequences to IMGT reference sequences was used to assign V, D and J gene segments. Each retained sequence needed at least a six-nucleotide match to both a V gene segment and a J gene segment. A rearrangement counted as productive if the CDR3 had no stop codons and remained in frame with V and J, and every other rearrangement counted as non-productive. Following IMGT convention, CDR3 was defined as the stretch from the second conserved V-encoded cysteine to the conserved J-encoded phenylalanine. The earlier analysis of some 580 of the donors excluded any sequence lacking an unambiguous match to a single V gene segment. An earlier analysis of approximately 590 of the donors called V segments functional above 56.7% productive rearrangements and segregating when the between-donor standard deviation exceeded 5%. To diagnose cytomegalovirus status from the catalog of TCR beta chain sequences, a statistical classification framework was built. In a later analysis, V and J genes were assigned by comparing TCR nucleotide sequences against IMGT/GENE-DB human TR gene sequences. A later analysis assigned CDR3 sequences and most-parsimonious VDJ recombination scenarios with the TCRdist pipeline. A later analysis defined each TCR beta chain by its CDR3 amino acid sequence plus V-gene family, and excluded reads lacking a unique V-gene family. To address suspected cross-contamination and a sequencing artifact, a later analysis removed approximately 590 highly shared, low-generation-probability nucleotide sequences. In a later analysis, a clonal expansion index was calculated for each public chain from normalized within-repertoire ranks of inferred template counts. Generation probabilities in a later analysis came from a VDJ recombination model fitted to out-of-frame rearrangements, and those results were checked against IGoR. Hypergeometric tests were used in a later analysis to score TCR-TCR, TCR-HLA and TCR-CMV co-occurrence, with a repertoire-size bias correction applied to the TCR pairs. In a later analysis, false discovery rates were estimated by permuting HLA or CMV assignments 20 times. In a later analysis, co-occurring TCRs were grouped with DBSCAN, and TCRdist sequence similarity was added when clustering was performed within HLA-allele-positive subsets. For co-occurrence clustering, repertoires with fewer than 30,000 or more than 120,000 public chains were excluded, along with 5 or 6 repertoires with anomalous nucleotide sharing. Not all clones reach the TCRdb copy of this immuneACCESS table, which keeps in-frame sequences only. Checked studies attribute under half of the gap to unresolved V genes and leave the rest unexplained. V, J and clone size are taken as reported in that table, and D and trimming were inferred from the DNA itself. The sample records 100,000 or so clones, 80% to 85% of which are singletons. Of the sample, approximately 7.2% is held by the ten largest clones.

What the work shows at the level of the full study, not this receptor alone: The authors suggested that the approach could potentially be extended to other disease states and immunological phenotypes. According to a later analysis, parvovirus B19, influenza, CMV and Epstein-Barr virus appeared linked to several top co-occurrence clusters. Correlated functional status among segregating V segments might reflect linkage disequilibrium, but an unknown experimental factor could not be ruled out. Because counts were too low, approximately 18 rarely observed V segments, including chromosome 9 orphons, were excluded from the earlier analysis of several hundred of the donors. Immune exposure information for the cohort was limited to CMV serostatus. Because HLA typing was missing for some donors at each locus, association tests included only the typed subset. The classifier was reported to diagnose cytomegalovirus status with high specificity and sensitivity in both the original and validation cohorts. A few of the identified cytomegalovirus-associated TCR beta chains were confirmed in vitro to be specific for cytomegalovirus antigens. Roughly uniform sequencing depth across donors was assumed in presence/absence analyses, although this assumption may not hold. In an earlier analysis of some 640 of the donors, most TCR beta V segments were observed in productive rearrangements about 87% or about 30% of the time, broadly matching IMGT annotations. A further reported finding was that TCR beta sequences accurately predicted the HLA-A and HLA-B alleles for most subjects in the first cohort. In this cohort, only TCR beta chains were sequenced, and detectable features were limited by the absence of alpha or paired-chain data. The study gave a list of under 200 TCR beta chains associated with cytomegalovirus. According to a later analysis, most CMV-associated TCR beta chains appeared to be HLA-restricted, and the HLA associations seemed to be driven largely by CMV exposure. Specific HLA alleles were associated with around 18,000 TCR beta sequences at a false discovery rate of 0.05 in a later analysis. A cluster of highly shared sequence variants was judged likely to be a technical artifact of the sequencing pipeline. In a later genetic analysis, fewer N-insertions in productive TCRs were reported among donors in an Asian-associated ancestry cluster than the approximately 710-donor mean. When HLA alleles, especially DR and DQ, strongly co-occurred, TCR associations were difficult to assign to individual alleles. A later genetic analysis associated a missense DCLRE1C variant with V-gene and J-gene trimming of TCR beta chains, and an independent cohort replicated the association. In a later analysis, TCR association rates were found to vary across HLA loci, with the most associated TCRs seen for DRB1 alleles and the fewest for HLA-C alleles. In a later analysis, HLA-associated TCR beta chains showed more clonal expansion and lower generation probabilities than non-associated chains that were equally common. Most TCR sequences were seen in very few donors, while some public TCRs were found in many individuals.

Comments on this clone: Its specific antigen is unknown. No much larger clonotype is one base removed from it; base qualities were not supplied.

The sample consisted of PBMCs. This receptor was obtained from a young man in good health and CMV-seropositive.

CDR3 reads: CAIRREYEQYF. The DNA reads TGTGCCATCAGGAGGGAGTACGAGCAGTACTTC. The V gene is TRBV10-3 and the J gene is TRBJ2-7; matching of 5 bases hints at TRBD2 as the D gene. CDR1 ENHRY and CDR2 SYGVKD were looked up in the germline V gene. V sheds 6 bases and J sheds 4 bases, leaving 7 bases between their ends. The CDR3 spans 11 residues, from the cysteine through the phenylalanine. The kept DNA is CDR3 alone, 33 bases in frame from the first base.